What follows describes a single T cell receptor beta chain. As yet, its antigen is unknown. TCRdb redid the calling of the 5' RACE reads with MiXCR, one entry per CDR3 protein. The sample has hundreds of thousands of distinct CDR3 sequences; 8.5% to 9% are singletons. This sample is drawn from a study of identical twins. This CDR3 is built from 15 residues. Germline V gives CDR1 SGHRS, CDR2 YFSETQ. The V gene lost 2 bases and the J gene lost 5 bases, with 16 bases spanning the gap. Findings and caveats of the study: Twins shared out-of-frame alpha sequences with excess low generation probability.

This same sample was also part of a study on yellow fever vaccine responses in identical twins.

Input material: PBMCs. The chain carries TRBV5-1 and TRBJ2-5; D is perhaps TRBD2 (6 bases). This receptor was taken from a woman between 18 and 29 years old in good health. DNA of the CDR3: TGCGCCAGCAGCTTATTCCCCGGACTACCGGAGACCCAGTACTTC. This sequence encodes CASSLFPGLPETQYF. The complete variable domain, with remaining parts taken from reference TRBV5-1 and TRBJ2-5, reads KAGVTQTPRYLIKTRGQQVTLSCSPISGHRSVSWYQQTPGQGLQFLFEYFSETQRNKGNFPGRFSGRQFSNSRSEMNVSTLELGDSALYLCASSLFPGLPETQYFGPGTRLLVL.